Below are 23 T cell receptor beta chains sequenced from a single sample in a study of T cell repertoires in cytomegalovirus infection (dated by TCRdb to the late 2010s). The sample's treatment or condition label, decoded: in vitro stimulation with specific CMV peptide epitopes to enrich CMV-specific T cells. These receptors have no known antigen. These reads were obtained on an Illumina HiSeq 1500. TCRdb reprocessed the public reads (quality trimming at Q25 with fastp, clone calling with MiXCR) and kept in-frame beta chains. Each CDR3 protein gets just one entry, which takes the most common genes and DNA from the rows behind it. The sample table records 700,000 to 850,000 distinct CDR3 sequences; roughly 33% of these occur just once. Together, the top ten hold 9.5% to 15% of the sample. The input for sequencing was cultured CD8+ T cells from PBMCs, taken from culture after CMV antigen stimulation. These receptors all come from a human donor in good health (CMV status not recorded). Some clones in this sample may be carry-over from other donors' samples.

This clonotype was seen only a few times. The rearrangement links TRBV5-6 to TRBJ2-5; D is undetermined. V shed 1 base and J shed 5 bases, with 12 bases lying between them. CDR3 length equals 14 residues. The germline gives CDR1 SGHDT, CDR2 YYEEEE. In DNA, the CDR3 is TGTGCCAGCAGCTTGACCGAACTATTGGAGACCCAGTACTTC. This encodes CASSLTELLETQYF.

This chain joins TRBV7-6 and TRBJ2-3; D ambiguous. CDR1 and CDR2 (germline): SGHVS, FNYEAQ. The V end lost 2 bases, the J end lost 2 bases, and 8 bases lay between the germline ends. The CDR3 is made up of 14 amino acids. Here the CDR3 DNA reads TGTGCCAGCAGCTTACACCCTGACACAGATACGCAGTATTTT. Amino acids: CASSLHPDTDTQYF.

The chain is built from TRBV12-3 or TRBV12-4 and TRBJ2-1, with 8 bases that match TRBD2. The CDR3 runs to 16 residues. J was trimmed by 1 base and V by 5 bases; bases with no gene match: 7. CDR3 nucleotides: TGTGCCAGCAGTCCCGGGGGGGAAGATTCCTACAATGAGCAGTTCTTC. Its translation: CASSPGGEDSYNEQFF.

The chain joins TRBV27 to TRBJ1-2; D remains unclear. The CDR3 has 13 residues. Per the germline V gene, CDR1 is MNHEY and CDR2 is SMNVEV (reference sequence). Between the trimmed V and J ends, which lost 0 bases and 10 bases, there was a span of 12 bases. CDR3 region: CASSLSSEDDYTF. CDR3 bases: TGTGCCAGCAGTTTATCTTCTGAGGACGACTACACCTTC.

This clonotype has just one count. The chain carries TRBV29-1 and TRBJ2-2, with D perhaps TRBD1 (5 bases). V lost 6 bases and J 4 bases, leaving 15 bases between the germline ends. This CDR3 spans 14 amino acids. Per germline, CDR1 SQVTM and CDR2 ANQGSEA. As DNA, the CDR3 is TGCAGCGTCTCGTTCGACAGTGCCACCGGGGAGCTGTTTTTT. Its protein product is CSVSFDSATGELFF.

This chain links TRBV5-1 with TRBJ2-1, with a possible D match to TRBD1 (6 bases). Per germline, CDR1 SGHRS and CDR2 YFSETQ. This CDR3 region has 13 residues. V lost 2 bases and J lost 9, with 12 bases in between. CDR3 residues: CASSLTGFGEQFF. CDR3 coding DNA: TGCGCCAGCAGCTTAACAGGGTTCGGTGAGCAGTTCTTC.

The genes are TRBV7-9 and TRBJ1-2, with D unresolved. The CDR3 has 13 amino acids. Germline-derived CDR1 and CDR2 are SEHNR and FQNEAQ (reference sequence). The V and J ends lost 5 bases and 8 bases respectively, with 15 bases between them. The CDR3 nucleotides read TGTGCCAGCAGCCTCCGGGTCTCGGAGGGCTACACCTTC. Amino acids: CASSLRVSEGYTF. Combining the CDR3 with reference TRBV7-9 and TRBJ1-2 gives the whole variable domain DTGVSQNPRHKITKRGQNVTFRCDPISEHNRLYWYRQTLGQGPEFLTYFQNEAQLEKSRLLSDRFSAERPKGSFSTLEIQRTEQGDSAMYLCASSLRVSEGYTFGSGTRLTVV.

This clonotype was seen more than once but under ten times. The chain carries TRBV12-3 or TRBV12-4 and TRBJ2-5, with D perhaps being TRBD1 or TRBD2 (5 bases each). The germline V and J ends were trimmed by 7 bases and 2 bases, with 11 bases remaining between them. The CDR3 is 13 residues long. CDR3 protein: CASTQRGQETQYF. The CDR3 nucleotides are TGTGCCAGCACCCAGAGGGGACAAGAGACCCAGTACTTC.

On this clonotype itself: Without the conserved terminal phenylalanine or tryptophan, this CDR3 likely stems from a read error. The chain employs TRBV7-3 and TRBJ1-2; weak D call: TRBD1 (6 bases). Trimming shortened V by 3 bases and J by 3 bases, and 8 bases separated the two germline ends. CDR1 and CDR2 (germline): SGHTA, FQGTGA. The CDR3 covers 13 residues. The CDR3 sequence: CASSFGGDYGYTI. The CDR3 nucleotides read TGTGCCAGCAGCTTTGGGGGCGACTATGGCTACACCATC.

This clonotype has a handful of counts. CDR3 sequence reads: CASSYSTGDQSPLHF. CDR3 nucleotide sequence: TGTGCCAGCAGTTACTCGACAGGGGATCAATCACCCCTCCACTTT. V and J are TRBV6-2 or TRBV6-3 and TRBJ1-6; 8 nucleotides align to TRBD1. CDR3 length: 15 amino acids. Trimming at V came to 0 bases and at J to 10 bases, leaving 5 bases not matched to a gene. The germline V gene encodes CDR1 MNHEY and CDR2 SVGEGT.

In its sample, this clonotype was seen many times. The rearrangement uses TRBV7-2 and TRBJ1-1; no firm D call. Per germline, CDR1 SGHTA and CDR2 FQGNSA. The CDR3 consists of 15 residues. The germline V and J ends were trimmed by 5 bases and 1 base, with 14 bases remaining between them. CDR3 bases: TGTGCCAGCAGCCGTAGAGGGAGCCCGAACACTGAAGCTTTCTTT. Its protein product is CASSRRGSPNTEAFF.

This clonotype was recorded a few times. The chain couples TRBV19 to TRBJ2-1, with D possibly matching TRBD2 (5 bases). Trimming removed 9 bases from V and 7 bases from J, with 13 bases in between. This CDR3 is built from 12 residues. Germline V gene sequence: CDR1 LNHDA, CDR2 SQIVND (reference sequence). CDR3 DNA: TGTGCCAGCTTGACCCCGGGGAATGAGCAGTTCTTC. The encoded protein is CASLTPGNEQFF.

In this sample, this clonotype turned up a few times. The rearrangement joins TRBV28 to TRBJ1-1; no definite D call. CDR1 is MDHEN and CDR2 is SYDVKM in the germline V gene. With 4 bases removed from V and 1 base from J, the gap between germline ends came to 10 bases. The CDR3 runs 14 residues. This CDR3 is CASSSGVPNTEAFF. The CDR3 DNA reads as TGTGCCAGCAGTTCTGGGGTTCCGAACACTGAAGCTTTCTTT.

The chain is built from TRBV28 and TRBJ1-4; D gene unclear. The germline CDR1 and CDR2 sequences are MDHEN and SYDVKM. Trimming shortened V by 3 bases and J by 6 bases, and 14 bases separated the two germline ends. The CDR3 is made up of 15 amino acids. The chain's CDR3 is CASSLMRGYYEKLFF. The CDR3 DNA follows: TGTGCCAGCAGTTTGATGCGGGGTTATTATGAAAAACTGTTTTTT. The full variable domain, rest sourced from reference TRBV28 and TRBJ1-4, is DVKVTQSSRYLVKRTGEKVFLECVQDMDHENMFWYRQDPGLGLRLIYFSYDVKMKEKGDIPEGYSVSREKKERFSLILESASTNQTSMYLCASSLMRGYYEKLFFGSGTQLSVL.

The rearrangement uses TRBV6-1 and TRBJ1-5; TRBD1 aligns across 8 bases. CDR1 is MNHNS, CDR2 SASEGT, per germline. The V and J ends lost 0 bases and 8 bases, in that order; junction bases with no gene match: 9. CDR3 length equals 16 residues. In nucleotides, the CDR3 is TGTGCCAGCAGTGAAGCCCTTATGGACAGGGACGAGCCCCAGCATTTT. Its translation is CASSEALMDRDEPQHF.

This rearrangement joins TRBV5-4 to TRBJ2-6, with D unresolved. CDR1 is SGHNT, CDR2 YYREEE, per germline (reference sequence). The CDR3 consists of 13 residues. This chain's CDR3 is CESGVRGANVLTF. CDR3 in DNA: TGTGAGAGTGGAGTAAGAGGGGCCAACGTCCTGACTTTC.

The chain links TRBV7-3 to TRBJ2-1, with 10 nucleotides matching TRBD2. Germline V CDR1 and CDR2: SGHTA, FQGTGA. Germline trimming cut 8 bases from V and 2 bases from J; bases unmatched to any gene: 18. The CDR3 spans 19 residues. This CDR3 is CASPPGLAYFAGTYNEQFF. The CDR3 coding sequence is TGTGCCAGCCCGCCGGGACTAGCGTACTTCGCGGGAACCTACAATGAGCAGTTCTTC.

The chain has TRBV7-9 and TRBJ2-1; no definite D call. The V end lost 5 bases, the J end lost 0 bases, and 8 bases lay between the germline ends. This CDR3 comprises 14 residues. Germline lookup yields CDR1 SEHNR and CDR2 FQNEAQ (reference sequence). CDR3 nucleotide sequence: TGTGCCAGCAGCAACAGTAGCTCCTACAATGAGCAGTTCTTC. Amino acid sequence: CASSNSSSYNEQFF.

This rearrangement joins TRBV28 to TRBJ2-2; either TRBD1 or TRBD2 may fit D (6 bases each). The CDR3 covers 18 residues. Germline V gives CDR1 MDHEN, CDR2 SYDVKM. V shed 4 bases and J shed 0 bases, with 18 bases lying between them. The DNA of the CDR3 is TGTGCCAGCAGTTCCTTAGTCGCAGGGGACTCGAACACCGGGGAGCTGTTTTTT. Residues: CASSSLVAGDSNTGELFF.

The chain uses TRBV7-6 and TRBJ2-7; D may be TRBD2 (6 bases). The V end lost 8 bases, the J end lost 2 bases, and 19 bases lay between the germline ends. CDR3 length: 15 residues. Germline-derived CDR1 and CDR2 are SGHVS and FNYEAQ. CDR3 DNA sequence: TGTGCCAGCGCCCTCGATTCCGGAGGGACCTACGAGCAGTACGTC. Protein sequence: CASALDSGGTYEQYV.

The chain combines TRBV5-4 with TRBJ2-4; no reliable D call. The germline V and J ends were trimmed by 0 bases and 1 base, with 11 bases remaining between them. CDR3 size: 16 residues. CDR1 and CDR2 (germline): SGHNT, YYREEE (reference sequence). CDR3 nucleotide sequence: TGTGCCAGCAGCTTGGAGAGCCCCGGTGCCAAAAACATTCAGTACTTC. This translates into CASSLESPGAKNIQYF.

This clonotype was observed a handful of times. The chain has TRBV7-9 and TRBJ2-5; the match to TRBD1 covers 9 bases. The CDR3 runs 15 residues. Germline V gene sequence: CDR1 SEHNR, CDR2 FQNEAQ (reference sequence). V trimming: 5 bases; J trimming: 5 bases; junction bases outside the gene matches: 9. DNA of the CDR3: TGTGCCAGCAGCCATGGACAGGGGTATATCGAGACCCAGTACTTC. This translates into CASSHGQGYIETQYF.

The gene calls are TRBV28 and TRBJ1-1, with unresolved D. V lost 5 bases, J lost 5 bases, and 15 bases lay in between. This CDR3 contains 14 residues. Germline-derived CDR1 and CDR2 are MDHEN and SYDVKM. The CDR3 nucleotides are TGTGCCAGCAGTATAGTTTATGGGAGTACTGAAGCTTTCTTT. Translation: CASSIVYGSTEAFF.